These 25 T cell receptor beta chains were sequenced from one sample in a study of response to subunit inactivated influenza vaccine. One entry per CDR3 protein results from TCRdb running MiXCR on the RT-PCR reads. This table holds more than 400,000 distinct CDR3 sequences, about 10% found once. The material sequenced was PBMCs from blood, taken more than 35 days after vaccination. The receptors stem from a man aged 45-65 years who received an inactivated influenza vaccine.

This rearrangement joins TRBV6-5 to TRBJ2-2; D tentatively reads TRBD1 or TRBD2 (7 bases each). The CDR3 loop spans 16 amino acids. V lost 2 bases and J 6 bases, leaving 16 bases between the germline ends. Germline V lookup: CDR1 MNHEY, CDR2 SVGAGI. The DNA of the CDR3 is TGTGCCAGCAGTTACGGGAGGGGGCCTAGCCCCGGGGAGCTGTTTTTT. Translated: CASSYGRGPSPGELFF.

This clonotype appeared many times. In DNA form, the CDR3 reads TGCAGTGCTAGAGATGTGACTCAAGAGACCCAGTACTTC. Residues: CSARDVTQETQYF. V is TRBV20-1 and J is TRBJ2-5; D is unresolved. V was cut by 0 bases and J by 2 bases, with 7 bases left in between. CDR1 and CDR2 (germline): DFQATT, SNEGSKA (reference sequence). CDR3 size: 13 residues.

The sample holds a few counts of this clonotype. The chain uses TRBV24-1 and TRBJ1-2; D possibly corresponds to TRBD1 (6 bases). The V gene's germline CDR1 is KGHDR and CDR2 SFDVKD. Trimming removed 4 bases from V and 5 bases from J, with 13 bases in between. The CDR3 contains 14 residues. CDR3 sequence: CATSEAGQTYGYTF. The CDR3 nucleotides read TGTGCCACCAGTGAGGCCGGACAGACGTATGGCTACACCTTC.

V gene TRBV24-1 combines with J gene TRBJ2-2, with TRBD2 identical over 9 bases. This CDR3 region has 16 residues. V shed 2 bases and J 1 base; nucleotides not matched to a gene: 1. Per the germline V gene, CDR1 is KGHDR and CDR2 is SFDVKD. The CDR3 is CATSDWTSVNTGELFF. For the CDR3, the DNA is TGTGCCACCAGTGATTGGACTAGCGTGAACACCGGGGAGCTGTTTTTT.

The chain employs TRBV12-3 or TRBV12-4 and TRBJ2-7; no clear D gene. The germline V and J ends were trimmed by 3 bases and 0 bases, with 9 bases remaining between them. The CDR3 runs 14 residues. CDR3 nucleotide sequence: TGTGCCAGCAGTTTGAGAATGAGCTCCTACGAGCAGTACTTC. Translation: CASSLRMSSYEQYF.

This sequence joins TRBV6-2 or TRBV6-3 and TRBJ2-7, with a possible D match to TRBD1 (5 bases). The germline V and J ends were trimmed by 6 bases and 0 bases, with 15 bases remaining between them. This CDR3 region has 15 residues. The V gene's germline CDR1 is MNHEY and CDR2 SVGEGT. CDR3 sequence reads: CASSGTGSFSYEQYF. CDR3 coding DNA: TGTGCCAGCAGCGGAACAGGAAGCTTCTCCTACGAGCAGTACTTC.

Regarding this clonotype: Relative to the germline gene, one junction end is altered; a read error may explain this. The V and J genes are TRBV4-1 and TRBJ2-5; 9 bases match TRBD1. The germline V gene has CDR1 MGHRA and CDR2 YSYEKL. The CDR3 extends over 17 amino acids. The CDR3 sequence: CASGQGGQGNYQETQYF. The CDR3 DNA reads as TGCGCCAGCGGCCAGGGGGGACAGGGAAACTACCAAGAGACCCAGTACTTC.

This clonotype was counted many times. The chain joins TRBV20-1 to TRBJ2-7; D unresolved. The CDR3 consists of 14 residues. V lost 0 bases, J lost 2 bases, and 11 bases lay in between. CDR1 is DFQATT, CDR2 SNEGSKA, per germline (reference sequence). CDR3 nucleotides: TGCAGTGCTAGAGATCAAACCGATACCTACGAGCAGTACTTC. Encoded protein: CSARDQTDTYEQYF.

This clonotype was counted at least ten times. The chain carries TRBV12-3 or TRBV12-4 and TRBJ2-3; tentative D call: TRBD1 (5 bases). The CDR3 has 14 residues. Trimming took off 10 bases at V and 0 bases at J, with 14 bases between the two ends. In DNA form, the CDR3 reads TGTGCCACCAAGACAGCCGCTAGCACAGATACGCAGTATTTT. Translation gives CATKTAASTDTQYF.

This clonotype was seen at least ten times. The chain is built from TRBV7-2 and TRBJ1-1, with D possibly TRBD1 on 6 matching bases. The CDR3 extends over 14 amino acids. Trimming cost V 5 bases and J 0 bases, with 10 bases left between them. CDR1 and CDR2 (germline): SGHTA, FQGNSA. CDR3 loop: CASSITGLNTEAFF. DNA for the CDR3: TGTGCCAGCAGCATCACAGGGCTGAACACTGAAGCTTTCTTT.

This clonotype was seen more than once but under ten times. The V gene is TRBV6-5, the J gene TRBJ2-7; unclear D gene. The CDR3 runs to 14 residues. Trimming removed 0 bases at V and 2 bases at J, with 8 bases between. Germline-derived CDR1 and CDR2 are MNHEY and SVGAGI. The CDR3 region is CASSYSNGAYEQYF. DNA for the CDR3: TGTGCCAGCAGTTACTCCAACGGAGCCTACGAGCAGTACTTC.

This clonotype was observed a handful of times. This rearrangement joins TRBV3-1 to TRBJ2-7, with D perhaps assigned TRBD1 or TRBD2 (6 bases each). The CDR3 totals 18 residues. From germline, CDR1 is LGHDT and CDR2 YNNKEL (reference sequence). Trimming stripped 0 bases from V and 0 bases from J, with 18 bases between. The CDR3 loop reads CASSQDRGGHPSSYEQYF. The CDR3 coding sequence is TGTGCCAGCAGCCAAGATAGAGGGGGGCATCCGAGCTCCTACGAGCAGTACTTC.

In this sample, this clonotype turned up many times. The V call is TRBV7-3, the J call TRBJ2-4; the D gene is possibly TRBD1 (5 bases). V shed 3 bases and J shed 4 bases, with 7 bases lying between them. Germline V gives CDR1 SGHTA, CDR2 FQGTGA. The CDR3 covers 13 residues. In DNA, the CDR3 is TGTGCCAGCAGCTTGGACAAGAAAAACATTCAGTACTTC. Translation gives CASSLDKKNIQYF.

At least ten counts were recorded for this clonotype. V gene TRBV7-9 combines with J gene TRBJ1-1; D unresolved. V was trimmed by 11 bases and J by 1 base, leaving 14 bases between them. The CDR3 is made up of 13 amino acids. Germline assignment: CDR1 SEHNR and CDR2 FQNEAQ (reference sequence). The CDR3 loop is CAGSDTSNTEAFF. In DNA, the CDR3 is TGTGCCGGCTCTGACACTTCGAACACTGAAGCTTTCTTT.

The chain joins TRBV15 to TRBJ2-5, with D possibly TRBD1 on 6 matching bases. The CDR3 sequence is 14 residues long. Trimming removed 5 bases at V and 0 bases at J, with 10 bases between. The V gene's germline CDR1 is LNHNV and CDR2 YYDKDF (reference sequence). The CDR3 DNA reads TGTGCCACCAGCGGTGACAGGAACCAAGAGACCCAGTACTTC. As protein: CATSGDRNQETQYF.

The table lists this clonotype with a few counts. The genes are TRBV20-1 and TRBJ1-2, with D perhaps TRBD1 (5 bases). The CDR3 runs to 13 residues. From germline, CDR1 is DFQATT and CDR2 SNEGSKA (reference sequence). Trimming stripped 6 bases from V and 7 bases from J, with 18 bases between. CDR3 amino acids: CSAQNWGGIGYTF. The CDR3 nucleotides are TGCAGTGCCCAAAATTGGGGGGGAATTGGCTACACCTTC.

V is TRBV6-5 and J is TRBJ2-2; no firm D call. The germline V gene encodes CDR1 MNHEY and CDR2 SVGAGI. V was pared by 0 bases and J by 7 bases, with 9 bases between. The CDR3 sequence is 14 residues long. Written as DNA, the CDR3 is TGTGCCAGCAGTTACTCGATCTTTCTCGGGGAGCTGTTTTTT. Protein: CASSYSIFLGELFF.

The rearrangement joins TRBV24-1 to TRBJ1-4, with D possibly being TRBD1 (5 bases). V lost 3 bases and J 0 bases, leaving 10 bases between the germline ends. There are 16 residues in the CDR3. Per the germline V gene, CDR1 is KGHDR and CDR2 is SFDVKD. CDR3 in amino acids: CATSDGTPATNEKLFF. The DNA of the CDR3 is TGTGCCACCAGTGATGGGACCCCAGCAACTAATGAAAAACTGTTTTTT.

V is TRBV7-9 and J is TRBJ2-1; the D call may be TRBD1 or TRBD2 (6 bases each). The CDR3 has 16 residues. Trimming shortened V by 5 bases and J by 0 bases, and 14 bases separated the two germline ends. The germline gives CDR1 SEHNR, CDR2 FQNEAQ (reference sequence). CDR3 coding DNA: TGTGCCAGCAGCCACTCCGGGGGCCGCTCCTACAATGAGCAGTTCTTC. Translated, it gives CASSHSGGRSYNEQFF.

The chain combines TRBV20-1 with TRBJ1-6, with TRBD1 matching 8 bases. This CDR3 has 16 residues. Per the germline V gene, CDR1 is DFQATT and CDR2 is SNEGSKA (reference sequence). The V and J ends lost 0 bases and 9 bases, in that order; junction bases with no gene match: 10. The DNA for the CDR3 is TGCAGTGCTAGAGAAGGTGACAGGGGTTTTGGTTCACCCCTCCACTTT. This codes for CSAREGDRGFGSPLHF.

The chain joins TRBV7-9 to TRBJ2-2, with a weak D call TRBD2 (5 bases). This CDR3 is built from 15 residues. CDR1 and CDR2 from the germline V gene are SEHNR and FQNEAQ (reference sequence). V shed 3 bases and J shed 2 bases, with 10 bases lying between them. The CDR3 reads CASSFWTFNTGELFF. CDR3 nucleotide sequence: TGTGCCAGCAGCTTTTGGACTTTTAACACCGGGGAGCTGTTTTTT.

This clonotype was seen a few times. The V and J genes are TRBV11-2 and TRBJ2-1, with 8 bases that match TRBD2. Trimming at V came to 5 bases and at J to 2 bases, leaving 8 bases not matched to a gene. Germline CDR1 and CDR2: SGHAT and FQNNGV. CDR3 length: 16 residues. The CDR3 loop reads CASSPGTSRTYNEQFF. In DNA, the CDR3 is TGTGCCAGCAGCCCGGGGACTAGTCGAACCTACAATGAGCAGTTCTTC.

The table lists this clonotype with many counts. The chain combines TRBV21-1 with TRBJ2-7; the table's D call TRBD1 went unverified against the DNA. TRBV21-1 is termed a pseudogene. The CDR3 consists of 15 residues. CDR3: CASSKLSGTTYEQYF. CDR3 sequence (DNA): TGTGCCAGCAGCAAACTCTCCGGGACAACCTACGAGCAGTACTTC.

This clonotype was detected a few times. The chain recombines TRBV6-2 or TRBV6-3 with TRBJ2-7, with D possibly being TRBD1 (5 bases). CDR1 is MNHEY, CDR2 SVGEGT, per germline. This CDR3 contains 13 residues. V was pared by 8 bases and J by 0 bases, with 11 bases between. The CDR3 sequence: CASGVRGSYEQYF. CDR3 DNA: TGTGCCAGCGGTGTTAGGGGCTCCTACGAGCAGTACTTC.

The chain couples TRBV6-1 to TRBJ1-2, with D possibly being TRBD1 (6 bases). Per the germline V gene, CDR1 is MNHNS and CDR2 is SASEGT. This CDR3 is 13 amino acids long. V lost 2 bases to trimming and J lost 5 bases, with 9 bases between them. This CDR3 is CASSEWGAYGYTF. CDR3 in DNA: TGTGCCAGCAGTGAATGGGGGGCTTATGGCTACACCTTC.